One sample yielded the 27 T cell receptor beta chains listed below, sequenced in a study of blood T cell repertoires in COVID-19. Measured with immunoSEQ multiplex PCR; TCRdb has only the in-frame clones, and not every one. Of about 170,000 clones detected, around 80% appear once; the ten largest clones hold roughly 15%. What was sequenced was PBMCs or T cells enriched from blood (not recorded which). The receptors stem from a man aged 45-60 years who had recovered from COVID-19.

This clone was observed a handful of times. V is TRBV20-1 and J is TRBJ1-2; D remains unclear. The CDR3 spans 12 residues. Germline V lookup: CDR1 DFQATT, CDR2 SNEGSKA (reference sequence). With 3 bases removed from V and 8 bases from J, the gap between germline ends came to 13 bases. CDR3 coding DNA: TGCAGTGCTAGTCTTTTGGGCATAGGCTACACCTTC. It translates to CSASLLGIGYTF.

Note on this clone: The identical CDR3 is also encoded by other nucleotide sequences in the sample. The chain couples TRBV3-1 (or the pseudogene TRBV3-2) to TRBJ1-1; D may be TRBD1 (6 bases). V dropped 4 bases and J dropped 5 bases, with 8 bases sitting between them. CDR3 length equals 12 residues. Germline-derived CDR1 and CDR2 are LGHDT and YNNKEL (reference sequence). CDR3 protein: CASSPRGTEAFF. As DNA, the CDR3 is TGTGCCAGCAGCCCGAGGGGGACTGAAGCTTTCTTT.

V is TRBV19 and J is TRBJ1-2, with unresolved D. The CDR3 contains 15 residues. Germline V lookup: CDR1 LNHDA, CDR2 SQIVND (reference sequence). V lost 9 bases to trimming and J lost 0 bases, with 17 bases between them. The CDR3 DNA is TGTGCCAGCGACTTTCGCCGGGATTCTAACTATGGCTACACCTTC. This encodes CASDFRRDSNYGYTF.

The rearrangement links TRBV30 to TRBJ2-7, with a tentative D call TRBD1 (6 bases). Trimming pared 5 bases from V and 3 bases from J, leaving 17 bases between. Per the germline V gene, CDR1 is GTSNPN and CDR2 is SVGIG (reference sequence). The CDR3 sequence is 14 residues long. The CDR3 is CAWDLQGPRYEQYF. DNA of the CDR3: TGTGCCTGGGACTTACAGGGTCCACGCTACGAGCAGTACTTC.

The chain links TRBV28 to TRBJ1-5, with 11 bases that match TRBD1. V was pared by 8 bases and J by 5 bases, with 14 bases of the junction left unmatched. The CDR3 is 17 residues long. CDR1 is MDHEN and CDR2 is SYDVKM in the germline V gene. This chain's CDR3 is CASVPSLGQGVHQPQHF. For the CDR3, the DNA is TGTGCCAGCGTCCCATCTCTGGGACAGGGGGTGCATCAGCCCCAGCATTTT.

The CDR3 is CASNPGGRPGASGNTIYF. In DNA, the CDR3 is TGCGCCAGCAACCCTGGAGGTAGGCCGGGAGCCTCTGGAAACACCATATATTTT. V and J are TRBV5-1 and TRBJ1-3, with unresolved D. This CDR3 region has 18 residues. Per germline, CDR1 SGHRS and CDR2 YFSETQ. The V end lost 6 bases, the J end lost 0 bases, and 22 bases lay between the germline ends.

This clone has a single count. The CDR3 region is CSASIVVSSYNSPLHF. The CDR3 coding sequence is TGCAGTGCTAGTATCGTTGTGAGCTCCTATAATTCACCCCTCCACTTT. This chain connects TRBV20-1 to TRBJ1-6; D gene unclear. V was pared by 3 bases and J by 0 bases, with 12 bases between. The CDR3 has 16 amino acids. In germline, CDR1 is DFQATT, CDR2 SNEGSKA (reference sequence).

CDR3 in DNA: TGTGCCAGTAGTATTAATAAAAGGCAACAGGGGGGCACTGAAGCTTTCTTT. The encoded protein is CASSINKRQQGGTEAFF. The chain carries TRBV19 and TRBJ1-1, with TRBD1 identical over 8 bases. This CDR3 comprises 17 residues. V was clipped by 3 bases and J by 4 bases; unmatched bases: 13. CDR1 is LNHDA, CDR2 SQIVND, per germline (reference sequence). Based on the CDR3 plus reference TRBV19 and TRBJ1-1, the full variable domain is DGGITQSPKYLFRKEGQNVTLSCEQNLNHDAMYWYRQDPGQGLRLIYYSQIVNDFQKGDIAEGYSVSREKKESFPLTVTSAQKNPTAFYLCASSINKRQQGGTEAFFGQGTRLTVV.

The CDR3 DNA reads TGTGCCAGCACCCAACGGCGGGGAAACACTGAAGCTTTCTTT. Amino acid sequence: CASTQRRGNTEAFF. This chain connects TRBV9 to TRBJ1-1; unclear D gene. The CDR3 length is 14 residues. Germline lookup yields CDR1 SGDLS and CDR2 YYNGEE. The ends were cut back, 6 bases at V and 2 bases at J, with 14 bases in the middle. Complete variable domain (other parts from reference TRBV9 and TRBJ1-1): DSGVTQTPKHLITATGQRVTLRCSPRSGDLSVYWYQQSLDQGLQFLIQYYNGEERAKGNILERFSAQQFPDLHSELNLSSLELGDSALYFCASTQRRGNTEAFFGQGTRLTVV.

This chain links TRBV5-1 with TRBJ1-6, with 11 bases identical to TRBD1. The CDR3 contains 14 residues. Germline lookup yields CDR1 SGHRS and CDR2 YFSETQ. V was pared by 4 bases and J by 9 bases, with 3 bases of the junction left unmatched. This CDR3 reads CASSGDRGSSPLHF. Here the CDR3 DNA reads TGCGCCAGCAGCGGGGACAGGGGGAGTTCACCCCTCCACTTT.

This clone appeared once. The chain links TRBV3-1 (or the pseudogene TRBV3-2) to TRBJ2-5; perhaps TRBD1 as D (5 bases). The germline gives CDR1 LGHDT, CDR2 YNNKEL (reference sequence). There are 15 residues in the CDR3. V lost 1 base and J 4 bases, leaving 13 bases between the germline ends. The CDR3 coding sequence is TGTGCCAGCAGCCAAGGAGGTCAGGGTATAGAGACCCAGTACTTC. The encoded protein is CASSQGGQGIETQYF.

V and J are TRBV15 and TRBJ1-1; D is unclear. Trimming stripped 5 bases from V and 1 base from J, with 11 bases between. This CDR3 has 14 amino acids. Looked up from germline, CDR1 is LNHNV and CDR2 is YYDKDF (reference sequence). The CDR3 protein is CATSLYEKNTEAFF. In DNA form, the CDR3 reads TGTGCCACCAGCCTCTACGAAAAGAACACTGAAGCTTTCTTT.

This clone has a handful of counts. This chain uses TRBV10-1 with TRBJ2-2; the match to TRBD1 covers 7 bases. The trim removed 4 bases at V and 5 bases at J, leaving 4 bases unmatched. The germline V gene has CDR1 WNHNN and CDR2 SYGVQD (reference sequence). CDR3 length: 14 amino acids. The DNA for the CDR3 is TGCGCCAGCAGTGTTGGGACAGAAACCGGGGAGCTGTTTTTT. Its protein is CASSVGTETGELFF.

The chain combines TRBV4-1 with TRBJ1-2; 7 nucleotides agree with TRBD1. Germline V gene lookup returns CDR1 MGHRA and CDR2 YSYEKL. The CDR3 totals 13 residues. The V and J ends lost 3 bases and 8 bases, in that order; junction bases with no gene match: 6. The CDR3 sequence is CASSQNRGSGYTF. CDR3 nucleotides: TGCGCCAGCAGCCAGAACAGGGGTTCCGGCTACACCTTC.

Only a few counts were recorded for this clone. The V and J genes are TRBV5-8 and TRBJ2-7, with TRBD1 matching over 8 bases. This CDR3 comprises 16 residues. The J segment lost 3 bases and the V segment lost 2 bases, leaving 10 bases of the junction unmatched. The germline V gene has CDR1 SGHTS and CDR2 YDEGEE. CDR3 DNA sequence: TGTGCCAGCAGCTTACCCGGGACAGGTCGAAACTACGAGCAGTACTTC. Translation: CASSLPGTGRNYEQYF.

The rearrangement links TRBV13 to TRBJ1-1; no clear D gene. The CDR3 sequence is 12 residues long. V was clipped by 3 bases and J by 4 bases, with 6 bases between them. Germline V CDR1 and CDR2: PRHDT, FYEKMQ (reference sequence). CDR3 protein: CASSFRSTEAFF. The CDR3 nucleotides read TGTGCCAGCAGCTTCCGGAGCACTGAAGCTTTCTTT.

The rearrangement links TRBV5-4 to TRBJ1-4; TRBD1 matches 7 bases. Trimming took 4 bases from V and 1 from J; bases not matched to a gene: 4. The CDR3 loop spans 15 amino acids. CDR1 and CDR2 (germline): SGHNT, YYREEE (reference sequence). CDR3 amino acids: CASSRGTETNEKLFF. In nucleotides, the CDR3 is TGTGCCAGCAGCCGAGGGACAGAAACTAATGAAAAACTGTTTTTT.

This chain uses TRBV19 with TRBJ1-3; D remains ambiguous. This CDR3 is 15 amino acids long. From germline, CDR1 is LNHDA and CDR2 SQIVND (reference sequence). The V and J ends lost 8 bases and 2 bases respectively, with 16 bases between them. The CDR3 DNA reads TGTGCCAGTTCCGCACCCCTTTTAGCTGGAAACACCATATATTTT. Protein: CASSAPLLAGNTIYF.

The V call is TRBV5-4, the J call TRBJ2-1; TRBD2 agrees at 10 bases. Looked up from germline, CDR1 is SGHNT and CDR2 is YYREEE (reference sequence). The CDR3 sequence is 16 residues long. The J segment lost 3 bases and the V segment lost 2 bases, leaving 5 bases of the junction unmatched. Here the CDR3 reads CASSFKSGGDYNEQFF. In nucleotides, the CDR3 is TGTGCCAGCAGCTTCAAAAGCGGGGGGGACTACAATGAGCAGTTCTTC.

The chain carries TRBV24-1 and TRBJ2-1; 9 bases agree with TRBD2. V was clipped by 4 bases and J by 3 bases; unmatched bases: 6. The CDR3 contains 16 residues. The germline CDR1 and CDR2 sequences are KGHDR and SFDVKD. CDR3 nucleotide sequence: TGTGCCACCAGTGAGGGCGGGGGGGTCTTCTACAATGAGCAGTTCTTC. It codes for CATSEGGGVFYNEQFF.

The chain couples TRBV3-1 (or the pseudogene TRBV3-2) to TRBJ1-5; D gene uncertain. V dropped 4 bases and J dropped 9 bases, with 13 bases sitting between them. Germline lookup yields CDR1 LGHDT and CDR2 YNNKEL (reference sequence). The CDR3 runs to 13 residues. The CDR3, as DNA: TGTGCCAGCAGCCTAGGTACATCAGGGCCCCAGCATTTT. Residues: CASSLGTSGPQHF.

V usage is TRBV5-4 and J usage is TRBJ2-7; D not resolved. Trimming took off 0 bases at V and 0 bases at J, with 10 bases between the two ends. Germline V gives CDR1 SGHNT, CDR2 YYREEE (reference sequence). The CDR3 runs 15 residues. The CDR3 DNA follows: TGTGCCAGCAGCTTGGGCCGTCCTAGCTCCTACGAGCAGTACTTC. The encoded protein is CASSLGRPSSYEQYF.

The chain links TRBV9 to TRBJ2-7; TRBD1 aligns across 8 bases. Trimming at V came to 0 bases and at J to 5 bases, leaving 10 bases not matched to a gene. Germline V CDR1 and CDR2: SGDLS, YYNGEE. The CDR3 consists of 16 residues. The CDR3 region is CASSVVAGGLSDEQYF. As DNA, the CDR3 is TGTGCCAGCAGCGTAGTGGCAGGGGGCTTAAGCGACGAGCAGTACTTC.

The chain recombines TRBV3-1 (or the pseudogene TRBV3-2) with TRBJ2-7; D uncertain. Germline V gene sequence: CDR1 LGHDT, CDR2 YNNKEL (reference sequence). The V and J ends lost 2 bases and 6 bases respectively, with 11 bases between them. The CDR3 has 13 amino acids. As DNA, the CDR3 is TGTGCCAGCAGCCAATTTGCAGGCGCCGAGCAGTACTTC. It is translated as CASSQFAGAEQYF.

J is TRBJ1-1 and V is TRBV10-3; no definite D call. Trimming left V 0 bases short and J 4 bases short, with 6 bases between. Looked up from germline, CDR1 is ENHRY and CDR2 is SYGVKD. The CDR3 is made up of 13 amino acids. Here the CDR3 DNA reads TGTGCCATCAGTGAGTCGCTCGGCACTGAAGCTTTCTTT. This translates into CAISESLGTEAFF.

This clone was recorded once. This chain joins TRBV28 and TRBJ1-1; 8 bases are a match to TRBD1. The CDR3 spans 16 residues. The germline CDR1 and CDR2 sequences are MDHEN and SYDVKM. V dropped 6 bases and J dropped 1; count of bases not matched to a gene: 10. In DNA form, the CDR3 reads TGTGCCAGCAGACTACACCAGGGGGCGGGGAACACTGAAGCTTTCTTT. This encodes CASRLHQGAGNTEAFF.

V gene TRBV6-5 combines with J gene TRBJ1-1, with D unresolved. V lost 2 bases to trimming and J lost 2 bases, with 9 bases between them. From germline, CDR1 is MNHEY and CDR2 SVGAGI. The CDR3 loop spans 14 amino acids. CDR3 in DNA: TGTGCCAGCAGTTACATTCGGGGTAACACTGAAGCTTTCTTT. Protein product: CASSYIRGNTEAFF.